The 6 T cell receptor beta chains below come from one sample, sequenced in a study of T-cell memory formation after mild COVID-19. MiXCR, run by TCRdb on the 5' RACE reads, gives a single entry per CDR3 protein. The sample includes roughly 600,000 distinct CDR3 sequences, over 15% of them seen just once. Input material: PBMCs or a T cell subset sorted from them (not recorded which). The receptor set was obtained from an adult woman who had mild COVID-19 (a few samples of this study predate the infection). Cell type and time point are not known.

The chain is built from TRBV5-1 and TRBJ2-1; D possibly corresponds to TRBD1 (5 bases). Trimming removed 4 bases at V and 0 bases at J, with 14 bases between. CDR3 length: 16 amino acids. Germline V gives CDR1 SGHRS, CDR2 YFSETQ. The CDR3 DNA reads as TGCGCCAGCAGCGTTGACAGCGCCGGCTCCTACAATGAGCAGTTCTTC. Translation gives CASSVDSAGSYNEQFF.

The V and J genes are TRBV9 and TRBJ2-7, with D possibly matching TRBD1 (5 bases). V was shortened by 5 bases and J by 1 base, with 13 bases between the two germline ends. This CDR3 comprises 14 residues. Germline-derived CDR1 and CDR2 are SGDLS and YYNGEE. CDR3 DNA sequence: TGTGCCAGCAGTACGAGTGACAGTTCCTACGAGCAGTACTTC. It specifies CASSTSDSSYEQYF.

This chain connects TRBV9 to TRBJ1-1, with TRBD1 as a possible D gene (5 bases). Germline CDR1 reads SGDLS; CDR2 reads YYNGEE. The ends were cut back, 0 bases at V and 1 base at J, with 10 bases in the middle. CDR3 length: 15 residues. In nucleotides, the CDR3 is TGTGCCAGCAGCGTAGGGGGGTCTTCGAACACTGAAGCTTTCTTT. It yields the protein CASSVGGSSNTEAFF.

This clonotype was seen a handful of times. V gene TRBV9 combines with J gene TRBJ2-1, with a weak D call TRBD2 (6 bases). Germline V gene sequence: CDR1 SGDLS, CDR2 YYNGEE. This CDR3 contains 16 residues. Deletions cut 3 bases from V and 4 bases from J, with 17 bases between. CDR3 residues: CASSAPWAGGYNEQFF. The CDR3 DNA is TGTGCCAGCAGCGCCCCTTGGGCCGGGGGTTACAATGAGCAGTTCTTC.

This chain joins TRBV6-2 or TRBV6-3 and TRBJ1-1, with 7 positions matching TRBD1. CDR3 length equals 13 residues. Germline assignment: CDR1 MNHEY and CDR2 SVGEGT. V lost 6 bases, J lost 11 bases, and 12 bases stayed unmatched. This CDR3 is CASSQATGRWAFF. CDR3 DNA sequence: TGTGCCAGCAGCCAGGCGACAGGGCGGTGGGCTTTCTTT.

This chain connects TRBV19 to TRBJ1-2; tentative D call: TRBD1 (6 bases). V dropped 6 bases and J dropped 8 bases, with 10 bases sitting between them. Germline assignment: CDR1 LNHDA and CDR2 SQIVND (reference sequence). The CDR3 has 11 amino acids. DNA of the CDR3: TGTGCCAGTAGGGCAGGGGACGGCTACACCTTC. It encodes CASRAGDGYTF.